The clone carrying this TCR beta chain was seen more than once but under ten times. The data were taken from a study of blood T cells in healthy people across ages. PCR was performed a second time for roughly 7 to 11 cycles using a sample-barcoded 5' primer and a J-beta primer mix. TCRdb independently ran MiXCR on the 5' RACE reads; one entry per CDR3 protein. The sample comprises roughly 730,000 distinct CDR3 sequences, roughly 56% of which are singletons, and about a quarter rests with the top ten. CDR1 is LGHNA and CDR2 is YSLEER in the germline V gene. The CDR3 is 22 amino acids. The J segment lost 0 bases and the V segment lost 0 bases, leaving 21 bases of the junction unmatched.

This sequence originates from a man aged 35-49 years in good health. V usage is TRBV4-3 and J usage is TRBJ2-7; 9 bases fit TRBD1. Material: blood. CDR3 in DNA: TGCGCCAGCAGCCAAGATCTGGGTTTTCGGGACAGGGTGGGTCCAGGCTCCTACGAGCAGTACTTC. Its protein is CASSQDLGFRDRVGPGSYEQYF.